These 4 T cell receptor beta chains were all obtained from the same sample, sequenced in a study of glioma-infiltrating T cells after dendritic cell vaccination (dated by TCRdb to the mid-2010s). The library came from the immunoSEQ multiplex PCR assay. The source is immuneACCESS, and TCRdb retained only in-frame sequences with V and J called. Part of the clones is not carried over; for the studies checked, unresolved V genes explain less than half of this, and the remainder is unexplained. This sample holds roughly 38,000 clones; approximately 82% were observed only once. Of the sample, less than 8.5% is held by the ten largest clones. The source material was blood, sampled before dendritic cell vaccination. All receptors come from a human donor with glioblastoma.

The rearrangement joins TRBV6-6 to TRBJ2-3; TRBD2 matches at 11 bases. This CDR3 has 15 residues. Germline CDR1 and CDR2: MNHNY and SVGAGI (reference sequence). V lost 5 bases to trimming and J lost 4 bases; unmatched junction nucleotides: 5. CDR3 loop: CASSRLAGTSDTQYF. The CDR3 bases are TGTGCCAGCAGTCGACTAGCGGGGACGTCAGATACGCAGTATTTT.

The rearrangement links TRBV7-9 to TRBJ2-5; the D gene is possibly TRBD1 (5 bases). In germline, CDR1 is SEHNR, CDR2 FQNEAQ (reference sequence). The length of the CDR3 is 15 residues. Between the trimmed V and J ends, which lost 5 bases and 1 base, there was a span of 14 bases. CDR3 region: CASSPILGAQETQYF. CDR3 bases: TGTGCCAGCAGCCCCATTCTAGGGGCCCAAGAGACCCAGTACTTC. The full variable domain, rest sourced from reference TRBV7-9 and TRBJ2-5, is DTGVSQNPRHKITKRGQNVTFRCDPISEHNRLYWYRQTLGQGPEFLTYFQNEAQLEKSRLLSDRFSAERPKGSFSTLEIQRTEQGDSAMYLCASSPILGAQETQYFGPGTRLLVL.

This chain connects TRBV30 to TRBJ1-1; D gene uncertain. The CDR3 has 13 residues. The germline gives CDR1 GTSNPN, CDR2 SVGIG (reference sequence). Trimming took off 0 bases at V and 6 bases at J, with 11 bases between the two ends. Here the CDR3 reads CAWSVSGAPEAFF. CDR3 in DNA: TGTGCCTGGAGTGTAAGTGGAGCCCCTGAAGCTTTCTTT.

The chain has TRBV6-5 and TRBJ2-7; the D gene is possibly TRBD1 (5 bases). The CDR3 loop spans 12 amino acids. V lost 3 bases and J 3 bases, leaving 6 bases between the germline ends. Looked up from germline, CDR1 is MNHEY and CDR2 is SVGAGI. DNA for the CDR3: TGTGCCAGCAGTTATCAGGGCTACGAGCAGTACTTC. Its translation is CASSYQGYEQYF.